This entry is about one T cell receptor (beta chain). Antigen unknown. The data stem from a study of cytomegalovirus exposure and HLA in healthy donors. Across the whole study: A data release that came early held around 85 million unique TCRs from HLA-typed donors. Study-wide results and caveats: An analysis done earlier found most TCR beta V segments productive about 87% or about 30% of the time. A later analysis showed HLA-associated TCR beta chains outstripping equally common others in clonal expansion. Cytomegalovirus association was assigned to about 150 TCR beta chains.

The V end was cut by 4 bases, the J end by 5 bases, with 10 bases between. The germline gives CDR1 SGHRS, CDR2 YFSETQ. The CDR3 is made up of 12 amino acids. Amplification used 60 Vbeta primers and 13 Jbeta primers. Only in-frame clones appear in the TCRdb table, and some are missing; sequencing was by immunoSEQ multiplex PCR. The repertoire consists of roughly 100,000 clones, with 65% to 80% occurring once and the leading ten covering approximately 2.6%. The gene calls are TRBV5-1 and TRBJ2-7; perhaps TRBD2 as D (5 bases). The receptor comes from a male donor in good health and CMV-seropositive. The sample consisted of PBMCs. The CDR3 DNA reads as TGCGCCAGCAGCGCGGACGGGAACGAGCAGTACTTC. Encoded protein: CASSADGNEQYF.